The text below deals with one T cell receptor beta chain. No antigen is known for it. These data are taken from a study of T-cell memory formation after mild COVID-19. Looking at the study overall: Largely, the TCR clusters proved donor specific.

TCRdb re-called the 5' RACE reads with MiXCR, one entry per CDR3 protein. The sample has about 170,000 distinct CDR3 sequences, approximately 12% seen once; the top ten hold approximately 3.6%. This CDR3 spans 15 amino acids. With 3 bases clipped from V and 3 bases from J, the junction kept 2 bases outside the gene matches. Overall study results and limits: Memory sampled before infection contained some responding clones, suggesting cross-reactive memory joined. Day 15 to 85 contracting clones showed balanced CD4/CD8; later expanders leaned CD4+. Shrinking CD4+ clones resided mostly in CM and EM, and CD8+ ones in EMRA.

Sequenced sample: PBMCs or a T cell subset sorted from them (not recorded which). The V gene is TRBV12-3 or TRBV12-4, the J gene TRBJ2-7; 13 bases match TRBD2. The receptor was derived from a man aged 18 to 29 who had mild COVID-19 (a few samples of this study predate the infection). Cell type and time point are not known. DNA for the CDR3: TGTGCCAGCAGTTTGCGACTAGCGGGGGGCTACGAGCAGTACTTC. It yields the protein CASSLRLAGGYEQYF.